This T cell receptor beta chain was recovered during a study of response to subunit inactivated influenza vaccine. Whole-study findings and limits: Authors suggested that a seasonal influenza vaccination recruits few new T cells each time.

This clonotype was seen many times. Antigen: not known. One end of the junction does not line up with germline, which may come from a read error. Each CDR3 protein gets one entry after TCRdb re-called the RT-PCR reads with MiXCR. The repertoire includes about 540,000 distinct CDR3 sequences, approximately 14% of them detected once, and 11% sits in the top ten. The CDR3 sequence is 12 residues long. The origin of this receptor is a man aged 50-60 years who received an inactivated influenza vaccine. This sample comprised PBMCs from blood, obtained about 13 days after vaccination. V and J are TRBV12-3 or TRBV12-4 and TRBJ2-3; TRBD1 aligns across 8 bases. CDR3 DNA sequence: TGTGCCAGCAGTTTCGTGGCGTGGACAGGGTCGTTT. Residues: CASSFVAWTGSF.